The table lists the clone carrying this TCR beta chain with many counts. What it binds is unknown. The data derive from a study of neurological immune-mediated disorders. The CDR3 has 16 amino acids. V shed 0 bases, J shed 7 bases, and the junction held 9 bases outside the gene matches. Germline loops: CDR1 DFQATT, CDR2 SNEGSKA (reference sequence). Each CDR3 protein is one row after TCRdb ran MiXCR on the 5' RACE reads. Of some 120,000 distinct CDR3 sequences listed, about 3.4% are singletons. Study-wide points: According to phylogenetic grouping, one related-CDR3 cluster, a possible signature, contained the repertoires of 18 of 34 multiple sclerosis patients.

Sequenced input: PBMCs. The sequence was collected from a woman in her twenties or thirties with multiple sclerosis. The chain employs TRBV20-1 and TRBJ2-2, with TRBD1 matching over 9 bases. In DNA form, the CDR3 reads TGCAGTGCTAGAGACTGGGGACAGGGATCGATCGGGGAGCTGTTTTTT. Protein product: CSARDWGQGSIGELFF.